This T cell receptor (beta chain) comes out of a study of OX40 agonist ivuxolimab in advanced cancers. Study-level findings and limits: CD4+ and CD8+ blood T cells expanded clonally by week 6 at 0.1 to 3.0 mg/kg. At 0.1-3.0 mg/kg, partial responders had clonal expansion among the lowest observed. On average, a greater number of expanded clones characterised CD8+ T cells relative to CD4+.

In regard to this clone: What it recognizes is unknown.

This CDR3 has 13 amino acids. Germline V lookup: CDR1 LNHNV, CDR2 YYDKDF (reference sequence). The germline V and J ends were trimmed by 3 bases and 3 bases, with 6 bases remaining between them. Libraries were prepared by immunoSEQ multiplex PCR; TCRdb keeps only in-frame clonotypes and omits some of them. Of about 77,000 clones in the sample, 80% to 90% were seen once. The source was CD4+ or CD8+ T cells sorted from blood, collected in a trial of the OX40 agonist ivuxolimab. The rearrangement uses TRBV15 and TRBJ1-5; D unresolved. The clonotype originates from an adult with an advanced solid tumor such as melanoma, head and neck, liver or kidney cancer. CDR3 loop: CATSSRPNQPQHF. The CDR3, as DNA: TGTGCCACCAGCAGCAGGCCCAATCAGCCCCAGCATTTT.